This T cell receptor beta chain came from a study of STAT5B mutations in CD4+ large granular lymphocyte leukemia. Notes on the study in general: Top patient clones used TRBV06 genes more often: 8/27 versus 2/35 in controls.

TCRdb keeps only in-frame clones here, not all; method: immunoSEQ multiplex PCR. The sample lists 25,000 to 35,000 clones; approximately 74% were seen once. The CDR3 covers 17 residues. CDR1 and CDR2 from the germline V gene are SGHTA and FQGNSA. After removal of 3 bases from V and 6 bases from J, the junction contained 9 bases not matched to a gene. Healthy controls were blood donor buffy coats. About this clone: No antigen is known for it.

The clonotype originates from a human donor in good health. This chain uses TRBV7-2 with TRBJ2-1; TRBD2 agrees at 12 bases. Sequencing used CD4+ T cells from blood buffy coats. The DNA for the CDR3 is TGTGCCAGCAGCTTGAGACTAGCGGGGGCTAGTTTCAATGAGCAGTTCTTC. As protein: CASSLRLAGASFNEQFF.